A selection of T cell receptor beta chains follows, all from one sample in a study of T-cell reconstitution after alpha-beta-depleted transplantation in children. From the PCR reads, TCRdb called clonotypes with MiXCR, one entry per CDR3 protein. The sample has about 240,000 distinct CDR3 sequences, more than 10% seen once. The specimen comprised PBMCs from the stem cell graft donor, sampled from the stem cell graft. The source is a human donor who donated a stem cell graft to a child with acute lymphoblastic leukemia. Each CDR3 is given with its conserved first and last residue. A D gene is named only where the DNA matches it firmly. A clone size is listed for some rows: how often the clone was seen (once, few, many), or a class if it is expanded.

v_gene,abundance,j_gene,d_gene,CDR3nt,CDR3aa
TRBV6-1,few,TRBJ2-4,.,TGTGCCAGCAGGGACCGGGAATCCAAAAACATTCAGTACTTC,CASRDRESKNIQYF
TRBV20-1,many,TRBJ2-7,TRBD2,TGCAGTGCCGGGGCAGCGGGGGGACATATCGTCGGGTACGAGCAGTACTTC,CSAGAAGGHIVGYEQYF
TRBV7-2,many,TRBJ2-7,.,TGTGCCAGCAGCTTAGAGGTTCTAGTCCACGAGCAGTACTTC,CASSLEVLVHEQYF
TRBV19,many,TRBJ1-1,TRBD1,TGTGCCAGTAGTGTGTACCGGGGACAGGGAAACGCTGAAGCTTTCTTT,CASSVYRGQGNAEAFF
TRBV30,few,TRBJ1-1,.,TGTGCCTGGAGTGTACTGTCAGGGTGGGACACTGAAGCTTTCTTT,CAWSVLSGWDTEAFF
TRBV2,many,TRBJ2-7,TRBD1,TGTGCCGGGACAGACTATCAACTTTTTTTGGGCGAGCAGTACTTC,CAGTDYQLFLGEQYF
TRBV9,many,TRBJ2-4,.,TGTGCCAGCAGCACATCGACAGGACCCTTAGCCAAAAACATTCAGTACTTC,CASSTSTGPLAKNIQYF
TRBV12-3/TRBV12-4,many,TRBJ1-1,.,TGTGCCAGCAGCCCTAACAGGGTTGACACTGAAGCTTTCTTT,CASSPNRVDTEAFF
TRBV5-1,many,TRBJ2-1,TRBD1,TGCGCCAGCAGACCCGGACAGGGGTCCTACAATGAGCAGTTCTTC,CASRPGQGSYNEQFF
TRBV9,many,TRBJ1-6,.,TGTGCCAGCGCCGTCTCCTATAATTCACCCCTCCACTTT,CASAVSYNSPLHF
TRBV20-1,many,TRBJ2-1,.,TGCAGTGCGACGGACGGGAGAGCTTACAATGAGCAGTTCTTC,CSATDGRAYNEQFF
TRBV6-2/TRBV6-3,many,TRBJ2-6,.,TGTGCCAGCAGTCGAGGCGGGGCCAACGTCCTGACTTTC,CASSRGGANVLTF
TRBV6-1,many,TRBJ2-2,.,TGTGCCAGCAGTGACAGGGGAAACACCGGGGAGCTGTTTTTT,CASSDRGNTGELFF
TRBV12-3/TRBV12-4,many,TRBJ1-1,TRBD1,TGTGCCAGCAGCAAGACAGGGCACACTGAAGCTTTCTTT,CASSKTGHTEAFF
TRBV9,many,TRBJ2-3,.,TGTGCCAGCGCAACGGGGGACGTCACAGATACGCAGTATTTT,CASATGDVTDTQYF
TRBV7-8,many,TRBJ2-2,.,TGTGCCAGCAGCTTAGGGCCCTTACGGGGCGCCGCGAACACCGGGGAGCTGTTTTTT,CASSLGPLRGAANTGELFF
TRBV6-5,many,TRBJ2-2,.,TGTGCCAGCCGTCCGAGGACCGGGGAGCTGTTTTTT,CASRPRTGELFF
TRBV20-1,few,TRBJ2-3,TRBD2,TGCAGTGCTAGAGGCGGGAGTCTTGGCGCAGATACGCAGTATTTT,CSARGGSLGADTQYF
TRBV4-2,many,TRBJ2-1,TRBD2,TGTGCCAGCAGCCTCCGGTCCGGACTAGCGCAGTCCTACAATGAGCAGTTCTTC,CASSLRSGLAQSYNEQFF
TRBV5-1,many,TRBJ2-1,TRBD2,TGCGCCAGCTCGACTAGCGGGAGAAATGAGCAGTTCTTC,CASSTSGRNEQFF
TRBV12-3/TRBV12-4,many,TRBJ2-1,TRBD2,TGTGCCAGCAGTCCGGAATTAGCGGGAGCGGTTGAGCAGTTCTTC,CASSPELAGAVEQFF
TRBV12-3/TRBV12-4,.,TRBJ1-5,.,TGTGCCAGCAGCCTAGAGAATACAGGGCTTAATCAGCCCCAGCATTTT,CASSLENTGLNQPQHF